Each of the 5 T cell receptor beta chains below was sequenced from the same sample in a study of technical replicates of blood from a handful of donors. Repertoires were generated with immunoSEQ multiplex PCR, while TCRdb's copy carries only in-frame clones and drops some. The table lists roughly 82,000 clones, around 96% of them singletons, with approximately 0.4% in the top ten. Sequencing was carried out using T cells isolated from PBMCs. The receptors derive from a human donor in good health.

CDR3 loop: CASSVGDEQFF. In nucleotides, the CDR3 is TGTGCCAGCAGCGTAGGAGATGAGCAGTTCTTC. The chain recombines TRBV9 with TRBJ2-1; no firm D call. Trimming stripped 0 bases from V and 8 bases from J, with 3 bases between. The V gene's germline CDR1 is SGDLS and CDR2 YYNGEE. CDR3 length equals 11 residues.

This clone was counted a single time. V usage is TRBV7-8 and J usage is TRBJ2-3; 8 nucleotides align to TRBD2. Germline assignment: CDR1 SGHVS and CDR2 FQNEAQ. J was trimmed by 6 bases and V by 5 bases; bases with no gene match: 16. The CDR3 length is 17 residues. The CDR3 region has the DNA TGTGCCAGCAGCCCGACCCGTCTAGCGGGCAAAGTTGATACGCAGTATTTT. It is translated as CASSPTRLAGKVDTQYF.

The chain combines TRBV7-2 with TRBJ2-7, with D uncertain. The CDR3 runs to 16 residues. The germline gives CDR1 SGHTA, CDR2 FQGNSA. Between the trimmed V and J ends, which lost 5 bases and 6 bases, there was a span of 23 bases. In nucleotides, the CDR3 is TGTGCCAGCAGCCCCTGGCCCCGAGGATTCCTCGGCGAGCAGTACTTC. Residues: CASSPWPRGFLGEQYF.

The rearrangement uses TRBV5-8 and TRBJ2-3; 8 bases agree with TRBD2. Trimming at V came to 4 bases and at J to 3 bases, leaving 10 bases not matched to a gene. The CDR3 length is 16 residues. Germline CDR1 SGHTS, CDR2 YDEGEE. The CDR3 region is CASSIAGTSRTDTQYF. The CDR3 DNA follows: TGTGCCAGCAGCATTGCCGGGACTAGTAGAACAGATACGCAGTATTTT.

This chain joins TRBV5-6 and TRBJ1-5; D remains unclear. The CDR3 has 12 amino acids. Germline V gene data show CDR1 as SGHDT and CDR2 as YYEEEE. The V gene lost 2 bases and the J gene lost 4 bases, with 4 bases spanning the gap. This CDR3 reads CASSFQNQPQHF. In DNA, the CDR3 is TGTGCCAGCAGCTTTCAAAATCAGCCCCAGCATTTT.